A selection of T cell receptor beta chains follows, all from one sample in a study of OX40 agonist ivuxolimab in advanced cancers. Measured with immunoSEQ multiplex PCR; TCRdb has only the in-frame clones, and not every one. The sample lists over 50,000 clones; around nine tenths were seen once. Specimen: CD4+ or CD8+ T cells sorted from blood, collected in a trial of the OX40 agonist ivuxolimab. These receptors originate from an adult with an advanced solid tumor such as melanoma, head and neck, liver or kidney cancer. Each CDR3 is given with its conserved first and last residue.

v_gene,CDR3aa
TRBV18,CASSREAGAGANVLTF
TRBV6-5,CASSVGQYEQYF
TRBV5-4,CASSLGGDRSGNTIYF
TRBV7-9,CASSRLNNEQFF
TRBV28,CAGKTGTGGQPQHF
TRBV11-1,CASRPNAGVAKNIQYF
TRBV28,CASSPNSGGLSYGQFF
TRBV30,CAWSVLGRSYGYTF
TRBV7-6,CASSLGQGNQPQHF
TRBV19,CASSIDLLYQETQYF
TRBV5-6,CASSTGTPNQPQHF
TRBV6-5,CASSSPTGANSPLHF
TRBV29-1,CSALAGGLLNEQFF
TRBV30,CAWDHTGELFF
TRBV27,CASSLGTYGGLKETQYF
TRBV27,CASSLDRVPGQGSDTQYF
TRBV21-1,CASKRVYNEQFF
TRBV11-2,CASTPWGGTYEQYF
TRBV4-2,CASSQGIAEGGGEQFF
TRBV9,CASSPRTGGSLEQYF